The 22 T cell receptor beta chains reported below all come from one sample, sequenced in a study of patients and donors after allogeneic stem cell transplantation. Each CDR3 protein is one row after TCRdb ran MiXCR on the RT-PCR reads. The table shows some 880,000 distinct CDR3 sequences, with approximately 19% occurring only once. Sequenced sample: blood, either unsorted or a sorted T cell fraction (not recorded which). These receptors were obtained from a human donor who was either an allogeneic HSCT recipient or a stem cell or donor lymphocyte infusion donor (not recorded which). It is not recorded whose cells these are; they may come from a transplant donor.

This clonotype was detected a few times. The rearrangement links TRBV7-9 to TRBJ2-5; 12 bases are a match to TRBD2. J lost 4 bases, V lost 5 bases, and 8 bases had no gene match. Germline CDR1 SEHNR, CDR2 FQNEAQ (reference sequence). The CDR3 runs to 16 residues. CDR3 sequence: CASSRLAGAPRETQYF. The CDR3 DNA sequence: TGTGCCAGCAGCCGACTAGCGGGGGCCCCCAGAGAGACCCAGTACTTC.

V usage is TRBV7-8 and J usage is TRBJ2-3; possible D gene TRBD2, 6 bases. The CDR3 spans 16 residues. From germline, CDR1 is SGHVS and CDR2 FQNEAQ. V was shortened by 5 bases and J by 0 bases, with 15 bases between the two germline ends. Written as DNA, the CDR3 is TGTGCCAGCAGCAAAACCGCCGGGACTAGCACAGATACGCAGTATTTT. It specifies CASSKTAGTSTDTQYF.

This clonotype occurred many times. The rearrangement joins TRBV27 to TRBJ1-2; no firm D call. The CDR3 contains 13 residues. Trimming removed 0 bases from V and 7 bases from J, with 9 bases in between. Germline loops: CDR1 MNHEY, CDR2 SMNVEV (reference sequence). The CDR3 coding sequence is TGTGCCAGCAGTTTATCGGGCGGGAGTGGCTACACCTTC. Its protein product is CASSLSGGSGYTF.

This clonotype was observed a handful of times. The chain uses TRBV19 and TRBJ1-1; a weak D match, TRBD1 (5 bases). V dropped 4 bases and J dropped 4 bases, with 16 bases sitting between them. The germline gives CDR1 LNHDA, CDR2 SQIVND (reference sequence). The CDR3 is 15 amino acids. CDR3 sequence: CASSSRGLGTTEAFF. The CDR3 DNA reads TGTGCCAGTAGTAGTAGGGGCCTGGGGACCACTGAAGCTTTCTTT.

This clonotype was picked up a small number of times. V usage is TRBV6-5 and J usage is TRBJ2-3; the D gene is possibly TRBD2 (6 bases). Trimming removed 4 bases from V and 4 bases from J, with 15 bases in between. The CDR3 extends over 15 amino acids. The germline V gene encodes CDR1 MNHEY and CDR2 SVGAGI. The CDR3 region is CASSSGTHLADTQYF. The DNA for the CDR3 is TGTGCCAGCAGTTCCGGGACTCATTTGGCAGATACGCAGTATTTT.

The chain employs TRBV29-1 and TRBJ1-5; TRBD1 agrees at 8 bases. J gave up 4 bases and V 6 bases, and 8 bases lay outside the gene matches. The CDR3 is made up of 14 amino acids. CDR1 and CDR2 (germline): SQVTM, ANQGSEA. The CDR3 protein is CSVYDRGWNQPQHF. The CDR3 coding sequence is TGCAGCGTCTATGACAGGGGTTGGAATCAGCCCCAGCATTTT.

This clonotype was seen a handful of times. The gene calls are TRBV7-2 and TRBJ1-2; TRBD1 aligns across 8 bases. Trimming cost V 2 bases and J 6 bases; bases outside gene matches: 5. Germline-derived CDR1 and CDR2 are SGHTA and FQGNSA. The CDR3 consists of 14 residues. In DNA form, the CDR3 reads TGTGCCAGCAGCTTACAGGGGGCTCTAGATGGCTACACCTTC. Amino acids: CASSLQGALDGYTF.

This clonotype showed up many times. The chain employs TRBV7-9 and TRBJ2-1, with 8 bases matching TRBD2. CDR3 length equals 16 residues. Germline V gives CDR1 SEHNR, CDR2 FQNEAQ (reference sequence). V trimming: 2 bases; J trimming: 0 bases; junction bases outside the gene matches: 3. CDR3 DNA sequence: TGTGCCAGCAGCTTACTAGCGGGCAGCTCCTACAATGAGCAGTTCTTC. Protein sequence: CASSLLAGSSYNEQFF.

The rearrangement links TRBV10-3 to TRBJ1-2; D not resolved. Germline V gives CDR1 ENHRY, CDR2 SYGVKD. The CDR3 runs 12 residues. Trimming shortened V by 6 bases and J by 4 bases, and 9 bases separated the two germline ends. The CDR3 bases are TGTGCCATCAGACAGTTAGGCTATGGCTACACCTTC. This translates into CAIRQLGYGYTF.

The chain links TRBV6-1 to TRBJ2-5; no definite D call. CDR1 MNHNS and CDR2 SASEGT come from the germline V gene. The CDR3 is 12 amino acids. Trimming removed 8 bases at V and 1 base at J, with 8 bases between. The CDR3, as DNA: TGTGCCAGCGGCTACTTCCAAGAGACCCAGTACTTC. Residues: CASGYFQETQYF.

This clonotype turned up a few times. The chain links TRBV6-2 or TRBV6-3 to TRBJ1-5, with a tentative D call TRBD1 (5 bases). The germline V and J ends were trimmed by 1 base and 1 base, with 11 bases remaining between them. The germline gives CDR1 MNHEY, CDR2 SVGEGT. The CDR3 spans 16 residues. CDR3 amino acids: CASSYWGSKSNQPQHF. The CDR3 coding sequence is TGTGCCAGCAGTTACTGGGGGTCCAAGAGCAATCAGCCCCAGCATTTT.

This chain uses TRBV18 with TRBJ1-1; no reliable D call. The CDR3 has 13 amino acids. Trimming shortened V by 3 bases and J by 5 bases, and 10 bases separated the two germline ends. Germline CDR1 reads KGHSH; CDR2 reads LQKENI. The CDR3 sequence is CASSPLRATEAFF. CDR3 bases: TGTGCCAGCTCACCGCTGAGGGCTACTGAAGCTTTCTTT.

This clonotype was seen only once. The rearrangement uses TRBV3-1 and TRBJ2-3; 9 bases fit TRBD2. The CDR3 has 14 residues. Germline values: CDR1 LGHDT, CDR2 YNNKEL (reference sequence). The V gene end was trimmed by 4 bases and the J gene end by 6 bases; junction bases not matched to a gene: 5. CDR3 DNA: TGTGCCAGCAGCCGTAGCGGGAGTAGGGATACGCAGTATTTT. As protein: CASSRSGSRDTQYF.

The sample holds many counts of this clonotype. This sequence joins TRBV7-9 and TRBJ2-1; D is possibly TRBD2 (5 bases). Germline V gene data show CDR1 as SEHNR and CDR2 as FQNEAQ (reference sequence). The ends were cut back, 8 bases at V and 4 bases at J, with 12 bases in the middle. This CDR3 has 13 residues. The CDR3 is CASAGQQYNEQFF. Here the CDR3 DNA reads TGTGCCAGCGCGGGCCAACAATACAATGAGCAGTTCTTC.

This rearrangement joins TRBV5-1 to TRBJ2-1; D may correspond to TRBD1 or TRBD2 (6 bases each). The CDR3 runs to 15 residues. Trimming pared 6 bases from V and 6 bases from J, leaving 19 bases between. Germline V gives CDR1 SGHRS, CDR2 YFSETQ. Written as DNA, the CDR3 is TGCGCCAGCATCCGGGGGCAGGGTGGTGGCAATGAGCAGTTCTTC. Translated: CASIRGQGGGNEQFF.

The chain employs TRBV2 and TRBJ2-7; TRBD1 might be the D (7 bases). The V gene lost 4 bases and the J gene lost 2 bases, with 15 bases spanning the gap. Germline V gene data show CDR1 as SNHLY and CDR2 as FYNNEI. The CDR3 runs 15 residues. CDR3 sequence (DNA): TGTGCCAGCAGTGCGGGGGACAGCAGGGCCTACGAGCAGTACTTC. Protein product: CASSAGDSRAYEQYF.

This clonotype appeared many times. The chain combines TRBV12-3 or TRBV12-4 with TRBJ1-2, with D tentatively TRBD1 (6 bases). This CDR3 comprises 16 residues. Trimming shortened V by 6 bases and J by 4 bases, and 21 bases separated the two germline ends. CDR3 residues: CASSPPTGPGSYGYTF. The CDR3 DNA reads as TGTGCCAGCAGCCCCCCGACAGGACCGGGAAGCTATGGCTACACCTTC.

J is TRBJ1-6 and V is TRBV27, with unresolved D. This CDR3 contains 14 residues. In germline, CDR1 is MNHEY, CDR2 SMNVEV (reference sequence). V was trimmed by 8 bases and J by 11 bases, leaving 19 bases between them. The CDR3 loop reads CASGYKRSAAPLHF. CDR3 DNA: TGTGCCAGCGGATACAAGAGAAGTGCGGCACCCCTCCACTTT.

This sequence joins TRBV6-2 or TRBV6-3 and TRBJ2-3, with D possibly matching TRBD1 (5 bases). The ends were cut back, 0 bases at V and 2 bases at J, with 15 bases in the middle. This CDR3 has 17 residues. CDR1 and CDR2 (germline): MNHEY, SVGEGT. Here the CDR3 reads CASSYSRIQGPTDTQYF. In DNA form, the CDR3 reads TGTGCCAGCAGTTACTCTCGGATCCAGGGCCCCACAGATACGCAGTATTTT.

Points on this clonotype: A junction boundary mismatches the germline segment, possibly from a read error. J is TRBJ2-2 and V is TRBV29-1, with unresolved D. The germline V gene encodes CDR1 SQVTM and CDR2 ANQGSEA. The CDR3 covers 14 residues. CDR3 loop: CSVGGIKTTVELFF. As DNA, the CDR3 is TGCAGCGTTGGGGGAATTAAGACCACCGTGGAGCTGTTTTTT.

Many counts were recorded for this clonotype. The chain employs TRBV12-3 or TRBV12-4 and TRBJ1-2; TRBD1 matches at 7 bases. V dropped 6 bases and J dropped 7; count of bases not matched to a gene: 8. The CDR3 is 13 residues long. In DNA, the CDR3 is TGTGCCAGCAGCAACAGGGGTTTCGGTGGCTACACCTTC. Amino acid sequence: CASSNRGFGGYTF.

The chain is built from TRBV2 and TRBJ2-3; no clear D. Trimming cost V 3 bases and J 6 bases, with 4 bases left between them. The length of the CDR3 is 11 residues. The germline V gene encodes CDR1 SNHLY and CDR2 FYNNEI. The CDR3 nucleotides read TGTGCCAGCAGTGAGAAGGATACGCAGTATTTT. This codes for CASSEKDTQYF.